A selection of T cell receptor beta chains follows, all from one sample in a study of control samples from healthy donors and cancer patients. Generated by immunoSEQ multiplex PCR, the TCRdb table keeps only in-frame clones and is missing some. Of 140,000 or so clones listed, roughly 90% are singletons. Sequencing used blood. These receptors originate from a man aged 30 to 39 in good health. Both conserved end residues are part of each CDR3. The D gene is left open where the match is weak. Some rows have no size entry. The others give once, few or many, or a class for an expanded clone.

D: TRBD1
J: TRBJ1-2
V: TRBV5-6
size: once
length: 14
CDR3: CASSLAQGGYGYTF
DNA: TGTGCCAGCAGCTTGGCACAGGGGGGTTATGGCTACACCTTC

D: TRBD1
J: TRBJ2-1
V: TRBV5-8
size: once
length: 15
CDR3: CASSPARDRGNEQFF
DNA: TGTGCCAGCAGCCCGGCTCGGGACAGGGGTAATGAGCAGTTCTTC

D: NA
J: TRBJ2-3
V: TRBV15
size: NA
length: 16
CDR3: CATSRDATGGTDTQYF
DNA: TGTGCCACCAGCAGAGATGCGACGGGGGGCACAGATACGCAGTATTTT

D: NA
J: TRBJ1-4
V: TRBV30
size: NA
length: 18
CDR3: CAWSRTLGHKNRREKLFF
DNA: TGTGCCTGGAGCCGAACGTTGGGACACAAAAACCGGCGGGAAAAACTGTTTTTT

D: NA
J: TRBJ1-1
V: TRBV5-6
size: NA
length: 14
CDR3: CASSLGRYNTEAFF
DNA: TGTGCCAGCAGCTTGGGGCGGTACAACACTGAAGCTTTCTTT

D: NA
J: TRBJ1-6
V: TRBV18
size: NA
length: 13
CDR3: CASSPELDSPLHF
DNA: TGTGCCAGCTCACCAGAGTTAGATTCACCCCTCCACTTT

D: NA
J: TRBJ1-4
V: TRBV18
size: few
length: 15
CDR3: CASSLQGPTNEKLFF
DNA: TGTGCCAGCTCACTCCAGGGCCCAACTAATGAAAAACTGTTTTTT

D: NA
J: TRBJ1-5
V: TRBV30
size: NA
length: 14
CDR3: CAWSAGTGLQPQHF
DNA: TGTGCCTGGAGTGCCGGAACAGGGCTTCAGCCCCAGCATTTT

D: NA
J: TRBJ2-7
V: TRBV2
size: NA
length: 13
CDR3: CASSGQLSYEQYF
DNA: TGTGCCAGCAGTGGGCAGCTCTCCTACGAGCAGTACTTC

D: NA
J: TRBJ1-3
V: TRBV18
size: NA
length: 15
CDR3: CASSADSGSGNTIYF
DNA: TGTGCCAGCTCAGCGGACAGTGGCTCTGGAAACACCATATATTTT

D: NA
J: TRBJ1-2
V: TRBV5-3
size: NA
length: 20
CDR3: CARSLYRRPERVPANYGYTF
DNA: TGTGCCAGAAGCTTGTATCGCCGTCCCGAGAGGGTTCCGGCTAACTATGGCTACACCTTC

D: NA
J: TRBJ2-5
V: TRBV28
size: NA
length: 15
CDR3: CASSLWGSSGETQYF
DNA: TGTGCCAGCAGTTTATGGGGGAGTAGTGGAGAGACCCAGTACTTC

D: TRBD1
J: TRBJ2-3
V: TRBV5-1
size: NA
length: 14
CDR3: CASSGTGAKDTQYF
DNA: TGCGCCAGCAGCGGTACAGGGGCAAAAGATACGCAGTATTTT

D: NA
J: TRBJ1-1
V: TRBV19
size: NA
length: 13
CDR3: CASSPRKNTEAFF
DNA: TGTGCCAGTAGTCCGAGAAAGAACACTGAAGCTTTCTTT

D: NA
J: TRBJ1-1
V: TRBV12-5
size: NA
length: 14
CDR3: CASGFRAGNTEAFF
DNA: TGTGCTAGTGGTTTTAGGGCGGGAAACACTGAAGCTTTCTTT

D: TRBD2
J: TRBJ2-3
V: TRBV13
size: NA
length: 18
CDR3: CASSPRTSGGSAGDTQYF
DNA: TGTGCCAGCAGCCCCCGGACTAGCGGGGGGTCGGCTGGAGATACGCAGTATTTT

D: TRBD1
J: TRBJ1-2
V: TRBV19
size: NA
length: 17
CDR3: CASIPRTGPYRNYGYTF
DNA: TGTGCCAGTATACCTCGGACAGGGCCCTATCGAAACTATGGCTACACCTTC

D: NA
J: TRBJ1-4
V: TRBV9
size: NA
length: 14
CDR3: CASSAQPTNEKLFF
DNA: TGTGCCAGCAGCGCGCAGCCAACTAATGAAAAACTGTTTTTT

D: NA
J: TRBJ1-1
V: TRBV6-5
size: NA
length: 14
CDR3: CASSYRGMNTEAFF
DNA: TGTGCCAGCAGTTACAGGGGCATGAACACTGAAGCTTTCTTT

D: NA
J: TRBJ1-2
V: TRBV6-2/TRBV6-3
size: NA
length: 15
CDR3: CASSPGRILALGYTF
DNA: TGTGCCAGCAGTCCCGGACGGATCTTGGCTCTAGGCTACACCTTC

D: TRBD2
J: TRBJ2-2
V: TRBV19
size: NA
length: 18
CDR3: CASSIRVVAAGGSGELFF
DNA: TGTGCCAGTAGTATTAGGGTCGTTGCGGCGGGAGGGTCCGGGGAGCTGTTTTTT

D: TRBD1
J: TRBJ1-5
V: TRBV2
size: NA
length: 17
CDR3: CASSVLGTAKNNQPQHF
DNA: TGTGCCAGCAGCGTACTCGGGACAGCTAAAAACAATCAGCCCCAGCATTTT

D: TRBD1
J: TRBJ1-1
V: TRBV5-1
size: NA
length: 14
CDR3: CASSGTVRNTEAFF
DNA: TGCGCCAGCAGCGGGACAGTTAGGAACACTGAAGCTTTCTTT

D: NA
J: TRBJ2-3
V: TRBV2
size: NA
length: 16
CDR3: CASGTKSLTSTDTQYF
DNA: TGTGCCAGCGGTACCAAGTCTCTAACTAGCACAGATACGCAGTATTTT

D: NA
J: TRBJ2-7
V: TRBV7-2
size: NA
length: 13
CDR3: CASSFSNLSEQYF
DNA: TGTGCCAGCAGCTTTAGTAACCTATCCGAGCAGTACTTC

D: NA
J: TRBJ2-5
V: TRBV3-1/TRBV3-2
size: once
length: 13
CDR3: CASSKGGTETQYF
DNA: TGTGCCAGCAGCAAGGGGGGGACTGAGACCCAGTACTTC

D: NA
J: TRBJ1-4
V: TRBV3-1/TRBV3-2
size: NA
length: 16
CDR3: CASSQDYGEGNEKLFF
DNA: TGTGCCAGCAGCCAAGATTACGGGGAGGGAAATGAAAAACTGTTTTTT

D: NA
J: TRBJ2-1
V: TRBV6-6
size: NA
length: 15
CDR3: CASSPGRNHYNEQFF
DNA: TGTGCCAGCAGTCCCGGGCGGAACCACTACAATGAGCAGTTCTTC

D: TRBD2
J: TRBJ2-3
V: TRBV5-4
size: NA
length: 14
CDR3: CASSLVSGGDTQYF
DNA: TGTGCCAGCAGCTTGGTTAGCGGGGGAGATACGCAGTATTTT

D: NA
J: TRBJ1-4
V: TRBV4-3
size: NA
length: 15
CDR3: CASSPQFGSWEKLFF
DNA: TGCGCCAGCAGCCCGCAGTTTGGGAGTTGGGAAAAACTGTTTTTT

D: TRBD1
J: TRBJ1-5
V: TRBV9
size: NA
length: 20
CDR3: CASSFIGTGVIRLGNQPQHF
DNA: TGTGCCAGCAGCTTCATCGGGACAGGGGTTATTAGATTGGGCAATCAGCCCCAGCATTTT

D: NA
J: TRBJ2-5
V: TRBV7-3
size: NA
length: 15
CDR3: CASSDRLGGQETQYF
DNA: TGTGCCAGCAGCGACCGTTTGGGGGGCCAAGAGACCCAGTACTTC

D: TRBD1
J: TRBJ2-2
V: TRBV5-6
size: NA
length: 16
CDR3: CASSLAQGVNTGELFF
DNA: TGTGCCAGCAGCTTGGCCCAGGGGGTGAACACCGGGGAGCTGTTTTTT

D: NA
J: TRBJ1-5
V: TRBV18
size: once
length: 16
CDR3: CASSPWAGSGNQPQHF
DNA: TGTGCCAGCTCACCCTGGGCAGGGTCGGGCAATCAGCCCCAGCATTTT

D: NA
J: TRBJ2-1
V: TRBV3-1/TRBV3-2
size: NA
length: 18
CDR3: CASSQVGSGVRGSNEQFF
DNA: TGTGCCAGCAGCCAAGTTGGTTCAGGGGTTAGAGGAAGCAATGAGCAGTTCTTC

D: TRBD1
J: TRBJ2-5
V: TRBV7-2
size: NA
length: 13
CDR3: CASSRDRGETQYF
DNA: TGTGCCAGCAGTCGGGACAGGGGCGAGACCCAGTACTTC

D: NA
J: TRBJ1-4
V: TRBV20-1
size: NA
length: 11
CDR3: CSAAGGEKLFF
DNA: TGCAGTGCCGCGGGGGGAGAAAAACTGTTTTTT

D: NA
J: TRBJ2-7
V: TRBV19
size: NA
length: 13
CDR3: CASSSGGSYEQYF
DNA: TGTGCCAGTAGTAGTGGGGGTTCGTACGAGCAGTACTTC

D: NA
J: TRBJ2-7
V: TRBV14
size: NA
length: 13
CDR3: CASSLGRLYEQYF
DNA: TGTGCCAGCAGCCTCGGACGCCTCTACGAGCAGTACTTC

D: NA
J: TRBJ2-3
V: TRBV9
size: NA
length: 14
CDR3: CASSVVGVGDTQYF
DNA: TGTGCCAGCAGCGTAGTAGGCGTTGGGGATACGCAGTATTTT

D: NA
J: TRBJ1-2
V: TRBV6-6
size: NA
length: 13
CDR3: CASSSGEARHYTF
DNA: TGTGCCAGCAGTTCCGGGGAGGCGAGGCATTACACCTTC

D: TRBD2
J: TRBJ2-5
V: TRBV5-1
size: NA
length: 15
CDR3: CASSLPSGVGETQYF
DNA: TGCGCCAGCAGCTTGCCGAGCGGGGTGGGGGAGACCCAGTACTTC

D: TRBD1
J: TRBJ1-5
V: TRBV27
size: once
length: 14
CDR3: CASSFDRDGLPQHF
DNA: TGTGCCAGCAGTTTCGACAGGGATGGTTTGCCCCAGCATTTT

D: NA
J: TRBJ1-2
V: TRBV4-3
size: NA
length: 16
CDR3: CASSQGFEGGHYGYTF
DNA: TGCGCCAGCAGCCAAGGATTTGAGGGGGGTCACTATGGCTACACCTTC

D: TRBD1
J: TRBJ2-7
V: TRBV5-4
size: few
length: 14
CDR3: CASSNTGTGYEQYF
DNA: TGTGCCAGCAGCAATACCGGGACAGGCTACGAGCAGTACTTC

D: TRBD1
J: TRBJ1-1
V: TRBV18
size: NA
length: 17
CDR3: CASSQTGTGSSVTEAFF
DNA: TGTGCCAGCTCACAAACCGGGACAGGGTCCTCAGTAACTGAAGCTTTCTTT

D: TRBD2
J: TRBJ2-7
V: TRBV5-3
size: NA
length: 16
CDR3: CARSLTSGSVTYEQYF
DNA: TGTGCCAGAAGCTTGACTAGCGGGAGTGTGACCTACGAGCAGTACTTC

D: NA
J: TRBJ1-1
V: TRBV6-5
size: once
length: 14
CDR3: CASSYGFLNTEAFF
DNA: TGTGCCAGCAGTTACGGGTTTCTGAACACTGAAGCTTTCTTT

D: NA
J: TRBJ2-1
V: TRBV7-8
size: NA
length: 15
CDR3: CASSFRAGSNNEQFF
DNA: TGTGCCAGCAGCTTCCGGGCGGGGTCAAACAATGAGCAGTTCTTC

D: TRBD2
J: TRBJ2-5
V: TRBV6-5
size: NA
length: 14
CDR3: CASIPRGVQETQYF
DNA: TGTGCCAGCATCCCGCGGGGGGTCCAAGAGACCCAGTACTTC

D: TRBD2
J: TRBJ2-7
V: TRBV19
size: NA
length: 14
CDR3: CASSVASGAYEQYF
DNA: TGTGCCAGTAGTGTCGCTAGCGGGGCGTACGAGCAGTACTTC